Presented here are 29 T cell receptor beta chains from one specimen sequenced in a study of graft-versus-host responses after intestinal transplantation. The table came from immunoSEQ multiplex PCR; TCRdb's copy has only in-frame clones and leaves some out. Here the sample spans about 86,000 clones, about 87% being singletons. These receptors lack a known antigen. Material: unstimulated CD4+ T cells sorted from spleen or lymph node cells, obtained before transplant. The receptors derive from a human donor who was the organ donor for an intestinal transplant.

The chain combines TRBV15 with TRBJ2-5; 8 bases are shared with TRBD1. The trim removed 3 bases at V and 7 bases at J, leaving 4 bases unmatched. This CDR3 is built from 13 residues. Germline CDR1 LNHNV, CDR2 YYDKDF (reference sequence). DNA of the CDR3: TGTGCCACCAGCAGGGACAGGGCAGGGACCCAGTACTTC. It encodes CATSRDRAGTQYF.

V usage is TRBV6-1 and J usage is TRBJ2-7; 7 bases map to TRBD1. Germline CDR1 is MNHNS and CDR2 is SASEGT. The junction had 7 bases not matched to a gene; V was cut back by 5 bases and J by 3 bases. The CDR3 totals 14 residues. CDR3 DNA sequence: TGTGCCAGCAGTAACAGGGGTGGGTACTACGAGCAGTACTTC. It is translated as CASSNRGGYYEQYF.

The chain couples TRBV7-2 to TRBJ2-5, with 14 bases lining up with TRBD2. V lost 5 bases to trimming and J lost 7 bases; unmatched junction nucleotides: 6. Germline-derived CDR1 and CDR2 are SGHTA and FQGNSA. This CDR3 spans 15 amino acids. The DNA of the CDR3 is TGTGCCAGCAGCCCCGGGACTAGCGGGAGAATGACCCAGTACTTC. It translates to CASSPGTSGRMTQYF.

This chain uses TRBV6-4 with TRBJ2-5; TRBD1 aligns across 7 bases. V dropped 2 bases and J dropped 1; count of bases not matched to a gene: 4. Germline CDR1 reads MRHNA; CDR2 reads SNTAGT. This CDR3 has 15 residues. The CDR3 is CASSDPGTVQETQYF. The CDR3 DNA sequence: TGTGCCAGCAGTGACCCAGGGACAGTCCAAGAGACCCAGTACTTC.

The rearrangement links TRBV28 to TRBJ1-5, with 7 bases fitting TRBD1. V gave up 7 bases and J gave up 5 bases; unmatched junction bases: 14. The germline V gene encodes CDR1 MDHEN and CDR2 SYDVKM. The CDR3 has 16 residues. This CDR3 reads CASTPTGLGSDQPQHF. CDR3 coding DNA: TGTGCCAGCACCCCGACAGGGTTGGGGTCGGATCAGCCCCAGCATTTT.

This clone was found once. V gene TRBV7-2 combines with J gene TRBJ1-2, with TRBD1 matching over 8 bases. Germline trimming cut 2 bases from V and 8 bases from J; bases unmatched to any gene: 13. The CDR3 totals 16 residues. Germline values: CDR1 SGHTA, CDR2 FQGNSA. The CDR3, as DNA: TGTGCCAGCAGCTTATACCAGGACAGGGAAGGTTCCGGCTACACCTTC. Its translation: CASSLYQDREGSGYTF.

J is TRBJ1-4 and V is TRBV27, with a possible D match to TRBD1 (6 bases). The CDR3 loop spans 14 amino acids. Germline CDR1 is MNHEY and CDR2 is SMNVEV (reference sequence). V dropped 3 bases and J dropped 4 bases, with 9 bases sitting between them. The CDR3 nucleotides are TGTGCCAGCAGTTTCTACAGGGATAATGAAAAACTGTTTTTT. This sequence encodes CASSFYRDNEKLFF.

This rearrangement joins TRBV5-8 to TRBJ1-6; unclear D gene. This CDR3 region has 16 residues. Germline V gene sequence: CDR1 SGHTS, CDR2 YDEGEE. The ends were cut back, 4 bases at V and 5 bases at J, with 16 bases in the middle. The CDR3 loop is CASSPLNVANNSPLHF. CDR3 DNA sequence: TGTGCCAGCAGCCCCCTAAACGTCGCGAATAATTCACCCCTCCACTTT. The complete variable domain, with remaining parts taken from reference TRBV5-8 and TRBJ1-6, reads EAGVTQSPTHLIKTRGQQATLRCSPISGHTSVYWYQQALGLGLQFLLWYDEGEERNRGNFPPRFSGRQFPNYSSELNVNALELEDSALYLCASSPLNVANNSPLHFGNGTRLTVT.

The chain combines TRBV21-1 with TRBJ1-4. TRBV21-1 is labeled a pseudogene. The CDR3 totals 18 residues. As DNA, the CDR3 is TGTGCCAGCAGCACCCCGGGGGGGTTTGGGACAACTAATGAAAAACTGTTTTTT. It translates to CASSTPGGFGTTNEKLFF.

The chain links TRBV11-3 to TRBJ1-1; no definite D call. Germline CDR1 SGHNT, CDR2 YENEEA. V lost 8 bases, J lost 9 bases, and 13 bases lay in between. The CDR3 consists of 11 residues. The DNA for the CDR3 is TGTGCCAGCGGCGCTGCCGGGAAAGCTTTCTTT. Its translation: CASGAAGKAFF. The variable domain in full, with the rest retrieved from reference TRBV11-3 and TRBJ1-1, is EAGVVQSPRYKIIEKKQPVAFWCNPISGHNTLYWYLQNLGQGPELLIRYENEEAVDDSQLPKDRFSAERLKGVDSTLKIQPAELGDSAVYLCASGAAGKAFFGQGTRLTVV.

This clone was seen a single time. The chain is built from TRBV5-5 and TRBJ1-3, with 11 bases aligning to TRBD1. Looked up from germline, CDR1 is SGHKS and CDR2 is YYEKEE (reference sequence). Trimming cost V 3 bases and J 4 bases; bases outside gene matches: 0. This CDR3 spans 14 amino acids. The DNA of the CDR3 is TGTGCCAGCAGCTGGGACAGGGGGGGAAACACCATATATTTT. This translates into CASSWDRGGNTIYF.

This rearrangement joins TRBV5-1 to TRBJ1-1; TRBD1 matches at 7 bases. Unmatched junction bases numbered 12, after V lost 4 bases and J lost 12 bases. The V gene's germline CDR1 is SGHRS and CDR2 YFSETQ. This CDR3 spans 13 amino acids. For the CDR3, the DNA is TGCGCCAGCAGCGCCGAAAACAGGGGCCCTACTTTCTTT. It translates to CASSAENRGPTFF.

J is TRBJ2-1 and V is TRBV7-3; TRBD2 matches at 8 bases. Germline V CDR1 and CDR2: SGHTA, FQGTGA. Unmatched junction bases numbered 5, after V lost 2 bases and J lost 5 bases. The CDR3 loop spans 15 amino acids. DNA for the CDR3: TGTGCCAGCAGCTTACAGGGACTAGGTAACAATGAGCAGTTCTTC. It encodes CASSLQGLGNNEQFF.

J is TRBJ1-2 and V is TRBV5-5; 8 positions agree with TRBD1. V lost 3 bases, J lost 7 bases, and 5 bases stayed unmatched. This CDR3 comprises 13 residues. CDR1 and CDR2 from the germline V gene are SGHKS and YYEKEE (reference sequence). The CDR3 reads CASSSGTGGGYTF. The CDR3, as DNA: TGTGCCAGCAGCTCCGGGACAGGTGGTGGCTACACCTTC.

This chain joins TRBV11-3 and TRBJ2-1; no reliable D call. The ends were cut back, 5 bases at V and 7 bases at J, with 9 bases in the middle. The CDR3 contains 12 residues. CDR1 is SGHNT and CDR2 is YENEEA in the germline V gene. The CDR3 DNA sequence: TGTGCCAGCAGCGCCGTCACTAATGAGCAGTTCTTC. It codes for CASSAVTNEQFF. The variable domain in full, with the rest retrieved from reference TRBV11-3 and TRBJ2-1, is EAGVVQSPRYKIIEKKQPVAFWCNPISGHNTLYWYLQNLGQGPELLIRYENEEAVDDSQLPKDRFSAERLKGVDSTLKIQPAELGDSAVYLCASSAVTNEQFFGPGTRLTVL.

The chain uses TRBV2 and TRBJ2-5, with TRBD2 matching 9 bases. The CDR3 covers 17 residues. Looked up from germline, CDR1 is SNHLY and CDR2 is FYNNEI. Losses at the gene ends were 0 bases for V and 1 base for J; bases not matched to a gene: 6. CDR3 sequence reads: CASSEALVAGVQETQYF. DNA for the CDR3: TGTGCCAGCAGTGAAGCGCTGGTAGCGGGAGTCCAAGAGACCCAGTACTTC.

This clone was detected once. The CDR3 is CASTPVGSTGNTIYF. CDR3 DNA: TGTGCCAGTACCCCAGTCGGGAGCACTGGAAACACCATATATTTT. V and J are TRBV19 and TRBJ1-3, with unresolved D. V dropped 7 bases and J dropped 2 bases, with 15 bases sitting between them. This CDR3 has 15 amino acids. Per germline, CDR1 LNHDA and CDR2 SQIVND (reference sequence). Full variable domain (outside the CDR3, taken from reference TRBV19 and TRBJ1-3): DGGITQSPKYLFRKEGQNVTLSCEQNLNHDAMYWYRQDPGQGLRLIYYSQIVNDFQKGDIAEGYSVSREKKESFPLTVTSAQKNPTAFYLCASTPVGSTGNTIYFGEGSWLTVV.

The chain has TRBV13 and TRBJ2-1; TRBD2 matches 10 bases. This CDR3 has 18 amino acids. The trim removed 5 bases at V and 0 bases at J, leaving 10 bases unmatched. Germline values: CDR1 PRHDT, CDR2 FYEKMQ (reference sequence). The CDR3 sequence is CASSALFERGGSYNEQFF. CDR3 DNA: TGTGCCAGCAGCGCCCTTTTCGAGCGGGGGGGCTCCTACAATGAGCAGTTCTTC.

The rearrangement links TRBV4-1 to TRBJ1-2, with TRBD1 as a possible D gene (6 bases). The CDR3 spans 15 residues. V was shortened by 0 bases and J by 4 bases, with 12 bases between the two germline ends. Germline V gene data show CDR1 as MGHRA and CDR2 as YSYEKL. In DNA form, the CDR3 reads TGCGCCAGCAGCCAAGATGGGCAGGGGAGCTATGGCTACACCTTC. It specifies CASSQDGQGSYGYTF.

This chain connects TRBV4-3 to TRBJ2-2; 10 nucleotides agree with TRBD1. Germline V gene data show CDR1 as LGHNA and CDR2 as YSLEER. The CDR3 extends over 18 amino acids. V was clipped by 2 bases and J by 6 bases; unmatched bases: 12. CDR3 sequence (DNA): TGCGCCAGCAGCCAACCACCCGGGGGACAGGGGAGGGCCGGGGAGCTGTTTTTT. Its translation is CASSQPPGGQGRAGELFF.

V usage is TRBV11-1 and J usage is TRBJ2-7, with D perhaps TRBD1 (6 bases). Trimming pared 5 bases from V and 3 bases from J, leaving 17 bases between. The CDR3 sequence is 15 residues long. Germline V gives CDR1 SGHAT, CDR2 FQDESV (reference sequence). The DNA for the CDR3 is TGTGCCAGCAGCCGTTACCGGGACACCTACTACGAGCAGTACTTC. Its translation is CASSRYRDTYYEQYF. Complete variable domain (other parts from reference TRBV11-1 and TRBJ2-7): EAEVAQSPRYKITEKSQAVAFWCDPISGHATLYWYRQILGQGPELLVQFQDESVVDDSQLPKDRFSAERLKGVDSTLKIQPAELGDSAMYLCASSRYRDTYYEQYFGPGTRLTVT.

CDR3 protein: CASSLAGTGGRNEQFF. The CDR3 coding sequence is TGTGCCAGCAGCTTAGCCGGGACAGGGGGGCGCAATGAGCAGTTCTTC. The rearrangement joins TRBV7-2 to TRBJ2-1, with TRBD1 matching 11 bases. The length of the CDR3 is 16 residues. The V segment lost 0 bases and the J segment 6 bases; nucleotides outside the gene matches: 4. Germline CDR1 and CDR2: SGHTA and FQGNSA. Using reference TRBV7-2 and TRBJ2-1 for the parts outside the CDR3, the full variable domain is GAGVSQSPSNKVTEKGKDVELRCDPISGHTALYWYRQSLGQGLEFLIYFQGNSAPDKSGLPSDRFSAERTGGSVSTLTIQRTQQEDSAVYLCASSLAGTGGRNEQFFGPGTRLTVL.

This chain uses TRBV6-5 with TRBJ2-3, with 7 bases fitting TRBD1. Germline trimming cut 11 bases from V and 2 bases from J; bases unmatched to any gene: 10. The length of the CDR3 is 14 residues. Germline CDR1 MNHEY, CDR2 SVGAGI. CDR3 loop: CAGKRTGTTDTQYF. DNA for the CDR3: TGTGCCGGCAAACGGACAGGCACCACAGATACGCAGTATTTT.

This chain joins TRBV7-2 and TRBJ2-1, with D hard to call. V lost 2 bases to trimming and J lost 10 bases, with 6 bases between them. The germline V gene has CDR1 SGHTA and CDR2 FQGNSA. This CDR3 spans 11 amino acids. As DNA, the CDR3 is TGTGCCAGCAGCTTACCGCGAGAGCAGTTCTTC. Protein sequence: CASSLPREQFF.

V gene TRBV10-3 combines with J gene TRBJ2-7, with 8 bases lining up with TRBD1. CDR1 ENHRY and CDR2 SYGVKD come from the germline V gene. Germline trimming cut 9 bases from V and 5 bases from J; bases unmatched to any gene: 12. This CDR3 has 14 residues. CDR3 nucleotide sequence: TGTGCCATTAAGGACAGGGACATAGGGAACGAGCAGTACTTC. It yields the protein CAIKDRDIGNEQYF.

The rearrangement uses TRBV20-1 and TRBJ2-3, with a tentative D call TRBD2 (6 bases). The V gene's germline CDR1 is DFQATT and CDR2 SNEGSKA (reference sequence). V lost 6 bases, J lost 11 bases, and 15 bases lay in between. The CDR3 length is 11 residues. CDR3 sequence reads: CSARRDSMQYF. The CDR3 DNA is TGCAGTGCCCGCCGGGACTCCATGCAGTATTTT.

CDR3 coding DNA: TGTGCCAGTAGTATAGTGAATCTAGCGGGGAGATCCAATGAGCAGTTCTTC. This encodes CASSIVNLAGRSNEQFF. The chain carries TRBV19 and TRBJ2-1; 9 bases map to TRBD2. The germline V gene has CDR1 LNHDA and CDR2 SQIVND (reference sequence). The CDR3 extends over 17 amino acids. With 1 base clipped from V and 6 bases from J, the junction kept 10 bases outside the gene matches.

V gene TRBV30 combines with J gene TRBJ1-2, with D unclear. Trimming removed 2 bases at V and 5 bases at J, with 6 bases between. The germline CDR1 and CDR2 sequences are GTSNPN and SVGIG (reference sequence). The CDR3 is 11 amino acids. The CDR3 nucleotides are TGTGCCTGGAGTTTCGTTTATGGCTACACCTTC. It specifies CAWSFVYGYTF.

The V and J genes are TRBV4-1 and TRBJ2-7; D is undetermined. Looked up from germline, CDR1 is MGHRA and CDR2 is YSYEKL. The CDR3 is made up of 14 amino acids. V shed 0 bases and J shed 3 bases, with 9 bases lying between them. This CDR3 reads CASSQDRSYYEQYF. CDR3 DNA: TGCGCCAGCAGCCAAGATCGGTCCTACTACGAGCAGTACTTC.